These 21 T cell receptor beta chains share one sample of origin, sequenced in a study of a mutant IDH1 vaccine in newly diagnosed glioma. No cognate antigen is known for these TCRs. Time point here: week 35, safety follow-up. Every single dose of the vaccine, 300 ug of mutant IDH1 20-mer peptide, came with topical imiquimod. Some clones are missing from TCRdb's copy, which holds only in-frame ones; the method was immunoSEQ multiplex PCR. Among more than 25,000 clones listed, almost 80% were seen once. The sample consisted of PBMCs, taken from a glioma patient whose treatment included an IDH1 peptide vaccine. The source is a woman in her 30s with glioma. Some clones in this sample may be carry-over from other donors' samples.

The V call is TRBV12-5, the J call TRBJ2-7, with D uncertain. Germline CDR1 LGHNT, CDR2 FRNRAP. V lost 0 bases and J 7 bases, leaving 13 bases between the germline ends. CDR3 length: 14 amino acids. The CDR3 DNA reads as TGTGCTAGTGGTTTGGTACTGGGGTTTGGGGAGCAGTACTTC. Translating gives CASGLVLGFGEQYF.

This rearrangement joins TRBV4-1 to TRBJ1-5; D uncertain. V lost 1 base and J 6 bases, leaving 10 bases between the germline ends. The CDR3 runs 14 residues. Germline lookup yields CDR1 MGHRA and CDR2 YSYEKL. DNA for the CDR3: TGCGCCAGCAGCCAAGCCCGGCTAGGTCAGCCCCAGCATTTT. It is translated as CASSQARLGQPQHF.

The CDR3, as DNA: TGTGCCAGCAGTTACTCGATAGCGGGAGGCAACTACGAGCAGTACTTC. Amino acid sequence: CASSYSIAGGNYEQYF. This rearrangement joins TRBV6-6 to TRBJ2-7; TRBD2 matches at 10 bases. V lost 0 bases, J lost 3 bases, and 5 bases stayed unmatched. The CDR3 sequence is 16 residues long. Per the germline V gene, CDR1 is MNHNY and CDR2 is SVGAGI (reference sequence).

The V and J genes are TRBV29-1 and TRBJ1-2, with a tentative D call TRBD1 (6 bases). Trimming removed 4 bases from V and 3 bases from J, with 12 bases in between. Germline-derived CDR1 and CDR2 are SQVTM and ANQGSEA. The CDR3 covers 13 residues. As DNA, the CDR3 is TGCAGCGTTGGCGAACAGGGTGACTATGGCTACACCTTC. It translates to CSVGEQGDYGYTF.

This clone was found once. The rearrangement uses TRBV27 and TRBJ2-5; the D is unclear. The CDR3 is 12 amino acids. Trimming removed 5 bases from V and 4 bases from J, with 8 bases in between. Looked up from germline, CDR1 is MNHEY and CDR2 is SMNVEV (reference sequence). The CDR3 region is CASSPPGETQYF. The CDR3 DNA sequence: TGTGCCAGCAGTCCCCCGGGAGAGACCCAGTACTTC.

This clone has only a few counts. For the CDR3, the DNA is TGTGCCAGCAGCTTAAGGAGGACAGCCAGGACTAGCGGCGACAATGAGCAGTTCTTC. Residues: CASSLRRTARTSGDNEQFF. The chain uses TRBV5-8 and TRBJ2-1; 10 bases are a match to TRBD2. The CDR3 runs to 19 residues. V was pared by 2 bases and J by 5 bases, with 16 bases of the junction left unmatched. Per germline, CDR1 SGHTS and CDR2 YDEGEE.

V and J are TRBV9 and TRBJ1-1; D is ambiguous. Germline CDR1 and CDR2: SGDLS and YYNGEE. The CDR3 spans 14 residues. V lost 4 bases to trimming and J lost 3 bases, with 13 bases between them. The CDR3 protein is CASSPRPGDTEAFF. CDR3 coding DNA: TGTGCCAGCAGCCCTCGGCCCGGGGACACTGAAGCTTTCTTT.

The chain links TRBV18 to TRBJ2-1, with 13 bases lining up with TRBD2. From germline, CDR1 is KGHSH and CDR2 LQKENI. There are 13 residues in the CDR3. Trimming cost V 11 bases and J 8 bases; bases outside gene matches: 6. The chain's CDR3 is CAGRTSGSDEQFF. The CDR3 DNA follows: TGTGCCGGAAGGACTAGCGGGAGCGATGAGCAGTTCTTC.

This chain links TRBV7-6 with TRBJ2-7; D possibly corresponds to TRBD1 (6 bases). The CDR3 is 15 residues long. Germline CDR1 SGHVS, CDR2 FNYEAQ. The ends were cut back, 1 base at V and 3 bases at J, with 13 bases in the middle. CDR3 sequence reads: CASSLGQDSFYEQYF. As DNA, the CDR3 is TGTGCCAGCAGCTTAGGGCAGGACAGTTTCTACGAGCAGTACTTC.

By proportion, this clone is medium-sized (0.01 to 0.1%). The chain is built from TRBV7-6 and TRBJ2-2; the match to TRBD2 covers 14 bases. The ends lost 5 bases at V and 5 bases at J; junction bases unmatched: 7. CDR3 size: 17 residues. Germline CDR1 SGHVS, CDR2 FNYEAQ. The CDR3 region is CASSQTSGRAGTGELFF. CDR3 DNA: TGTGCCAGCAGCCAGACTAGCGGGAGGGCCGGAACCGGGGAGCTGTTTTTT.

The chain carries TRBV10-2 and TRBJ2-2, with D possibly matching TRBD2 (6 bases). V dropped 6 bases and J dropped 0 bases, with 11 bases sitting between them. The CDR3 loop spans 15 amino acids. The germline CDR1 and CDR2 sequences are WSHSY and SAAADI. CDR3 residues: CASRGRGANTGELFF. In DNA form, the CDR3 reads TGCGCCAGCAGGGGCCGCGGGGCGAACACCGGGGAGCTGTTTTTT.

The V and J genes are TRBV28 and TRBJ2-1; tentatively, D is TRBD2 (6 bases). V lost 5 bases, J lost 0 bases, and 8 bases lay in between. CDR3 length equals 14 residues. Per the germline V gene, CDR1 is MDHEN and CDR2 is SYDVKM. The CDR3 region is CASSGGYSYNEQFF. CDR3 sequence (DNA): TGTGCCAGCAGTGGAGGGTACTCCTACAATGAGCAGTTCTTC. Based on the CDR3 plus reference TRBV28 and TRBJ2-1, the full variable domain is DVKVTQSSRYLVKRTGEKVFLECVQDMDHENMFWYRQDPGLGLRLIYFSYDVKMKEKGDIPEGYSVSREKKERFSLILESASTNQTSMYLCASSGGYSYNEQFFGPGTRLTVL.

This clone was counted only a few times. The V gene is TRBV14, the J gene TRBJ1-4, with D possibly being TRBD1 (5 bases). V was pared by 2 bases and J by 5 bases, with 9 bases between. This CDR3 contains 14 residues. The V gene's germline CDR1 is SGHDN and CDR2 FVKESK. CDR3 sequence: CASSQTSGNEKLFF. As DNA, the CDR3 is TGTGCCAGCAGCCAAACATCAGGGAATGAAAAACTGTTTTTT.

About this clone: One junction end disagrees with the germline gene, perhaps due to a read error. The chain joins TRBV7-7 to TRBJ2-7, with D uncertain. The V gene's germline CDR1 is SSHAT and CDR2 FNYEAQ (reference sequence). The CDR3 totals 13 residues. The DNA for the CDR3 is TGTGCTAGCAGCTTATCCCACAATCGCGAGCAGTACTTC. It codes for CASSLSHNREQYF.

V gene TRBV7-9 combines with J gene TRBJ2-5; 7 bases align to TRBD2. The CDR3 consists of 14 residues. Germline lookup yields CDR1 SEHNR and CDR2 FQNEAQ (reference sequence). V shed 1 base, J shed 4 bases, and the junction held 3 bases outside the gene matches. The CDR3 bases are TGTGCCAGCAGCTTAGAAGGGGAGGGAGAGACCCAGTACTTC. Its translation: CASSLEGEGETQYF.

The table lists this clone with a few counts. The chain is built from TRBV30 and TRBJ1-5, with D possibly being TRBD1 (6 bases). With 3 bases removed from V and 7 bases from J, the gap between germline ends came to 13 bases. CDR1 GTSNPN and CDR2 SVGIG come from the germline V gene (reference sequence). This CDR3 has 13 residues. The CDR3 loop reads CAWSTGSRQPQHF. For the CDR3, the DNA is TGTGCCTGGAGCACAGGGTCGCGGCAGCCCCAGCATTTT. The entire variable domain, with the rest obtained from reference TRBV30 and TRBJ1-5, is as follows: SQTIHQWPATLVQPVGSPLSLECTVEGTSNPNLYWYRQAAGRGLQLLFYSVGIGQISSEVPQNLSASRPQDRQFILSSKKLLLSDSGFYLCAWSTGSRQPQHFGDGTRLSIL.

CDR3 region: CASSRGTGELFF. CDR3 DNA: TGTGCCAGCAGCCGAGGGACCGGGGAGCTGTTTTTT. The V call is TRBV7-3, the J call TRBJ2-2; D is possibly TRBD2 (5 bases). Per the germline V gene, CDR1 is SGHTA and CDR2 is FQGTGA. The ends were cut back, 5 bases at V and 5 bases at J, with 6 bases in the middle. CDR3 length: 12 amino acids.

The CDR3 sequence is CSAVVLGGRYNEQFF. DNA of the CDR3: TGCAGCGCAGTAGTCCTAGGGGGTCGATACAATGAGCAGTTCTTC. The chain joins TRBV29-1 to TRBJ2-1, with D possibly matching TRBD1 (6 bases). The V gene lost 7 bases and the J gene lost 4 bases, with 20 bases spanning the gap. CDR1 SQVTM and CDR2 ANQGSEA come from the germline V gene. CDR3 length: 15 amino acids.

This clone appeared a single time. Other DNA sequences within the sample encode an identical CDR3. V gene TRBV11-2 combines with J gene TRBJ1-1; D is uncertain. V dropped 5 bases and J dropped 2 bases, with 3 bases sitting between them. The CDR3 has 11 amino acids. Germline V gene sequence: CDR1 SGHAT, CDR2 FQNNGV. CDR3 bases: TGTGCCAGCAGCCTCAACACTGAAGCTTTCTTT. Protein: CASSLNTEAFF.

This chain connects TRBV11-2 to TRBJ2-6; D is unresolved. The V gene lost 5 bases and the J gene lost 0 bases, with 11 bases spanning the gap. The germline CDR1 and CDR2 sequences are SGHAT and FQNNGV. The CDR3 runs 16 residues. CDR3: CASSPRQVSGANVLTF. CDR3 nucleotides: TGTGCCAGCAGCCCGCGACAAGTCTCTGGGGCCAACGTCCTGACTTTC.

V is TRBV19 and J is TRBJ1-2; D not resolved. The germline V gene has CDR1 LNHDA and CDR2 SQIVND (reference sequence). The CDR3 loop spans 13 amino acids. Trimming removed 8 bases from V and 7 bases from J, with 17 bases in between. The CDR3 protein is CASRFAPSRGYTF. In DNA, the CDR3 is TGTGCCAGTCGGTTTGCACCATCGCGTGGCTACACCTTC.